This T cell receptor beta chain was sequenced in a study of CD8 T cells in Susac syndrome. V was clipped by 4 bases and J by 1 base; unmatched bases: 7. The CDR3 is 15 amino acids. CDR1 and CDR2 (germline): SGHDT, YYEEEE. A quantity of 0.5 to 1 ug RNA underwent reverse transcription using random hexamers. TCRdb independently ran MiXCR on the immunoSEQ multiplex PCR reads; one entry per CDR3 protein. In the table there are under 350,000 distinct CDR3 sequences, just over 90% of which are singletons. This sequence was found in a human donor with multiple sclerosis. The chain employs TRBV5-6 and TRBJ2-7, with TRBD1 matching 8 bases. Sequencing input: CD4+ T cells from PBMCs. The CDR3 sequence is CASSDGTGPSYEQYF. For the CDR3, the DNA is TGTGCCAGCAGCGATGGGACAGGCCCTTCCTACGAGCAGTACTTC. Full variable domain (remainder filled in from reference TRBV5-6 and TRBJ2-7): DAGVTQSPTHLIKTRGQQVTLRCSPKSGHDTVSWYQQALGQGPQFIFQYYEEEERQRGNFPDRFSGHQFPNYSSELNVNALLLGDSALYLCASSDGTGPSYEQYFGPGTRLTVT.